These T cell receptor beta chains were read from a single sample in a study of Ad26.COV2.S vaccination and SARS-CoV-2 variants. Sequencing was performed with immunoSEQ multiplex PCR; in TCRdb, only in-frame clones are kept and a portion is missing. The profile covers more than 300,000 clones, with about 87% appearing a single time and around 6.1% taken by the ten largest. This material consisted of peripheral blood, taken in a trial of Ad26.COV2.S vaccine versus placebo. The source of these receptors is a person aged 18 to 65 who received the Ad26.COV2.S COVID-19 vaccine or a placebo. Each CDR3 is given with its conserved first and last residue. Each record gives: V gene, J gene, CDR3 protein.

TRBV11-1,TRBJ1-1,CASSAGRNTEAFF
TRBV14,TRBJ1-2,CASSLGQGPYYYGYTF
TRBV6-1,TRBJ1-5,CASSENGGSGQPQHF
TRBV27,TRBJ1-6,CASSELLSSYNSPLHF
TRBV7-3,TRBJ2-1,CASSPNRLVRENNEQFF
TRBV18,TRBJ1-1,CASSPRGDNTEAFF
TRBV5-1,TRBJ1-6,CASSLNKRNSPLHF
TRBV10-3,TRBJ2-7,CAISDPGLKTYEQYF
TRBV5-1,TRBJ2-1,CASSMRDSSYNEQFF
TRBV6-2/TRBV6-3,TRBJ2-1,CASSHPSPFLQGVSYNEQFF
TRBV19,TRBJ1-4,CASTHGGIGAEKLFF
TRBV27,TRBJ2-1,CASSVGTGDYNEQFF
TRBV2,TRBJ2-6,CASTPNLSGANVLTF
TRBV13,TRBJ1-5,CASSLRGFSNQPQHF
TRBV6-5,TRBJ1-2,CASEQRVYGYTF
TRBV19,TRBJ2-2,CASSGQGGTGELFF
TRBV14,TRBJ1-1,CASSQELRNTEAFF
TRBV27,TRBJ1-2,CASSQQPADYGYTF
TRBV9,TRBJ2-3,CASSAHPAGGPLDTQYF
TRBV7-2,TRBJ1-2,CASSSDRGQFGYTF
TRBV25-1,TRBJ2-5,CASTTGQGAGETQYF
TRBV4-1,TRBJ1-3,CASSQGAGTGVGNTIYF
TRBV28,TRBJ2-3,CASGSSGRAYSSTDTQYF
TRBV2,TRBJ2-7,CASIPGSPLSYEQYF
TRBV4-3,TRBJ2-7,CASSQHRDGPYEQYF
TRBV19,TRBJ1-5,CASRGVGFTGNQPQHF
TRBV19,TRBJ2-2,CASSSALGWTGELFF
TRBV19,TRBJ1-2,CASSTTGYGYTF
TRBV11-2,TRBJ2-7,CASSPTQGPYEQYF
TRBV5-1,TRBJ2-2,CASSLAGGHGELFF
TRBV7-9,TRBJ1-1,CASSLGGSTEAFF
TRBV7-8,TRBJ2-3,CASSAYTDTQYF
TRBV7-9,TRBJ2-2,CASSNQNTGELFF
TRBV5-6,TRBJ2-5,CASTVAGPGETQYF
TRBV5-1,TRBJ2-4,CASQDGLLAKNIQYF
TRBV6-5,TRBJ2-1,CASSYEVLSSYNEQFF
TRBV4-2,TRBJ2-5,CASSQTLSGGAAETQYF
TRBV3-1/TRBV3-2,TRBJ1-6,CASSHLRDRDSPLHF
TRBV5-1,TRBJ2-1,CASSLLDVDEQFF
TRBV28,TRBJ2-2,CASSPTGTGRWELFF
TRBV30,TRBJ2-2,CAWSIRRGGAGELFF
TRBV14,TRBJ2-5,CASSQQETQYF
TRBV27,TRBJ1-2,CASSSGQGRYGYTF
TRBV13,TRBJ2-5,CASSSRVANQETQYF
TRBV4-3,TRBJ1-5,CASSQGHGPQHF
TRBV5-1,TRBJ1-1,CASSLRQGSNTEAFF
TRBV3-1/TRBV3-2,TRBJ2-5,CASRSSGGMYETQYF
TRBV5-4,TRBJ1-6,CASSSDSGVYNSPLHF
TRBV4-2,TRBJ1-2,CASSQETGTGNGYTF
TRBV30,TRBJ1-4,CAWSSINEKLFF
TRBV30,TRBJ1-6,CAWSVLSGVGSPLHF
TRBV4-3,TRBJ1-2,CASSQNGRNGYTF
TRBV28,TRBJ2-5,CASSLSSGKLQETQYF
TRBV10-3,TRBJ1-4,CAISEFDLADHATNEKLFF